The T cell receptor beta chain under discussion was sequenced for a study of response to subunit inactivated influenza vaccine. TCRdb reprocessed the RT-PCR reads via MiXCR and lists one record per CDR3 protein. The table lists about 700,000 distinct CDR3 sequences, less than 20% of them singletons. This clonotype appeared a few times. The antigen remains unidentified. The germline V gene has CDR1 DFQATT and CDR2 SNEGSKA (reference sequence). The CDR3 sequence is 16 residues long. Trimming cost V 3 bases and J 1 base, with 19 bases left between them. Whole-study results and caveats: T cells newly recruited by each seasonal influenza vaccination are few, the authors suggested.

The sequences come from PBMCs from blood, collected about 13 days after vaccination. The sequence was obtained from a man aged 50-59 years who received an inactivated influenza vaccine. The chain links TRBV20-1 to TRBJ2-7; either TRBD1 or TRBD2 may supply D (5 bases each). The CDR3 is CSASRDVLRGSYEQYF. CDR3 DNA sequence: TGCAGTGCTAGTAGGGACGTCCTAAGGGGATCCTACGAGCAGTACTTC.